These 2 T cell receptor beta chains came from one sample sequenced in a study of cytomegalovirus exposure and HLA in healthy donors. The PCR ran on 60 Vbeta and 13 Jbeta primers. Profiled with immunoSEQ multiplex PCR; TCRdb holds only in-frame clones, not every one. In the table there are under 250,000 clones, approximately 84% of which are singletons. Material: PBMCs. The receptors stem from a girl aged 2-10 years in good health and CMV-seronegative.

This chain connects TRBV5-6 to TRBJ2-3; TRBD2 matches at 11 bases. J gave up 4 bases and V 2 bases, and 3 bases lay outside the gene matches. The CDR3 has 15 residues. Looked up from germline, CDR1 is SGHDT and CDR2 is YYEEEE. CDR3 amino acids: CASSFIAGGPDTQYF. The CDR3 region has the DNA TGTGCCAGCAGCTTTATAGCGGGAGGGCCAGATACGCAGTATTTT.

The V and J genes are TRBV5-1 and TRBJ2-1; 9 positions agree with TRBD2. Germline V gene sequence: CDR1 SGHRS, CDR2 YFSETQ. V lost 4 bases and J lost 10; bases outside the gene matches: 9. The CDR3 is 14 residues long. The CDR3 reads CASSKAGGIGEQFF. In DNA, the CDR3 is TGCGCCAGCAGCAAAGCGGGAGGAATAGGGGAGCAGTTCTTC.